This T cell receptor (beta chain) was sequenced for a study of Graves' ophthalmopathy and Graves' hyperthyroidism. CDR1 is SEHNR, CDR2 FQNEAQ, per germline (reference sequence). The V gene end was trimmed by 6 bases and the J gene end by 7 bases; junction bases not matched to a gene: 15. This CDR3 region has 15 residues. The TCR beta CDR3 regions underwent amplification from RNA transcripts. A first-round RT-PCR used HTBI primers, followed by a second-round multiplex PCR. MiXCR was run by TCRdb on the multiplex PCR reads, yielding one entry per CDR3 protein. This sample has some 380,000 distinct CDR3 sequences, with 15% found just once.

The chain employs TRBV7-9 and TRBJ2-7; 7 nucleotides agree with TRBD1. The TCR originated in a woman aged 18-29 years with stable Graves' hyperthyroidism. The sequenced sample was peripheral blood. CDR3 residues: CASSPLTGNLKEQYF. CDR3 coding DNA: TGTGCCAGCAGTCCGCTGACAGGGAACCTTAAAGAGCAGTACTTC.